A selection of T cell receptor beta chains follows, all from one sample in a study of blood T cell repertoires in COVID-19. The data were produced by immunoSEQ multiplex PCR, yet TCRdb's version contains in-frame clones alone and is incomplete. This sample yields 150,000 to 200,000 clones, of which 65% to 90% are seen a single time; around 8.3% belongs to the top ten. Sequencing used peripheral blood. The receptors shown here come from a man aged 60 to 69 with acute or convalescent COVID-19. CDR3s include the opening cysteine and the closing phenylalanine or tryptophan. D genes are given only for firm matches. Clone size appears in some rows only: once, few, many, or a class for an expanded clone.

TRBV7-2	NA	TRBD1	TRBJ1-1	CASSSLRGRFSTEAFF	TGTGCCAGCAGCTCGTTGAGGGGGCGCTTTAGCACTGAAGCTTTCTTT
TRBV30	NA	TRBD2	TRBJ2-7	CAWSVTRRGRATEQYF	TGTGCCTGGAGTGTAACCCGGCGGGGGAGGGCTACGGAGCAGTACTTC
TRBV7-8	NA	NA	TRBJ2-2	CASSLGLGTARTGELFF	TGTGCCAGCAGCTTAGGCCTGGGGACTGCTCGGACCGGGGAGCTGTTTTTT
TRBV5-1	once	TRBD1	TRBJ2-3	CASSFTGGYTDTQYF	TGCGCCAGCAGCTTCACAGGGGGTTACACAGATACGCAGTATTTT
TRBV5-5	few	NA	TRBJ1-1	CASSRRLTEGGGTEAFF	TGTGCCAGCAGCCGCCGACTAACAGAGGGGGGGGGCACTGAAGCTTTCTTT
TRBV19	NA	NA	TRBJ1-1	CASSTEKPTDSLSASNTEAFF	TGTGCCAGTAGTACAGAGAAGCCAACGGACAGTCTCTCAGCTTCGAACACTGAAGCTTTCTTT
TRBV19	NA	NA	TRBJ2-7	CASSIGVGEQYF	TGTGCCAGTAGTATCGGGGTCGGAGAGCAGTACTTC
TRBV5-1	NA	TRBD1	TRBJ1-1	CASSPNSGQGANTEAFF	TGCGCCAGCAGCCCCAATTCGGGACAGGGGGCGAACACTGAAGCTTTCTTT
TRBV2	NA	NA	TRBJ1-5	CASRDDRGNQPQHF	TGTGCCAGCAGGGATGACCGGGGCAATCAGCCCCAGCATTTT
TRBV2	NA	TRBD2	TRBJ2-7	CASREREGYEQYF	TGTGCCAGCAGGGAGCGGGAGGGGTACGAGCAGTACTTC
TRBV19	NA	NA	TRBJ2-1	CASSIAGDSYNEQFF	TGTGCCAGTAGTATTGCAGGGGACTCCTACAATGAGCAGTTCTTC
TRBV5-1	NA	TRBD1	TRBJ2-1	CASSLLPGQSYNEQFF	TGCGCCAGCAGCTTGCTACCGGGACAGTCCTACAATGAGCAGTTCTTC
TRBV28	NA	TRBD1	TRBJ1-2	CAILRQGASGYTF	TGTGCCATACTAAGACAGGGGGCTTCTGGCTACACCTTC
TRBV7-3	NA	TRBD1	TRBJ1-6	CASSSTGQGNSPLHF	TGTGCCAGCAGCTCAACCGGACAGGGGAATTCACCCCTCCACTTT
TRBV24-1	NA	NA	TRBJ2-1	CATRAGASASRNEQFF	TGTGCCACCAGAGCTGGCGCTAGCGCGAGCAGGAATGAGCAGTTCTTC